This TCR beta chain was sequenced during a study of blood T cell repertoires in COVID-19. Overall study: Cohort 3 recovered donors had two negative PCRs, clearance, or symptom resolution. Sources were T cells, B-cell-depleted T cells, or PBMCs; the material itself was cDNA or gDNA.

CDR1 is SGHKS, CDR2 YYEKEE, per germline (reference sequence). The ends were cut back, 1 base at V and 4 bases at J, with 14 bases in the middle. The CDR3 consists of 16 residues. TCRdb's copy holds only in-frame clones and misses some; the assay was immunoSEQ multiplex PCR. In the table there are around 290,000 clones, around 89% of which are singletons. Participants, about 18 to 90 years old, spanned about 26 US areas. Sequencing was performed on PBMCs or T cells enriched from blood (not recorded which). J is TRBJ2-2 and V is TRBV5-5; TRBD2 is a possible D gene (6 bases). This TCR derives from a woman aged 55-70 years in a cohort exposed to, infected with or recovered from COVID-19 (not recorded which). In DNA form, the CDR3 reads TGTGCCAGCAGCTTGTTCGGGAGTTATGTCACCGGGGAGCTGTTTTTT. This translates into CASSLFGSYVTGELFF. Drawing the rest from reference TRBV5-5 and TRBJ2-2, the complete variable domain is DAGVTQSPTHLIKTRGQQVTLRCSPISGHKSVSWYQQVLGQGPQFIFQYYEKEERGRGNFPDRFSARQFPNYSSELNVNALLLGDSALYLCASSLFGSYVTGELFFGEGSRLTVL.